This TCR beta chain was identified during a study of T cell responses to AZD1222 COVID-19 vaccine. Whole-study findings and limits: Spike-specific TCR breadth and depth rose after two AZD1222 doses. Donors, mostly white British, included more females; clonal diversity was possibly underestimated.

This clone was detected once. Its antigen is undetermined. Using immunoSEQ multiplex PCR, the repertoire was profiled, and TCRdb retains in-frame clones only, with some absent. This sample carries 120,000 to 150,000 clones, about 90% of them seen once, and the ten largest clones take about 3%. The V gene end was trimmed by 5 bases and the J gene end by 0 bases; junction bases not matched to a gene: 3. CDR1 and CDR2 (germline): MNHEY, SMNVEV (reference sequence). The CDR3 spans 15 residues. The source of this sequence is an adult in good health. The chain is built from TRBV27 and TRBJ2-1; the match to TRBD2 covers 8 bases. The specimen comprised peripheral blood, sampled on day 0 of MenACWY control vaccination. CDR3 in amino acids: CASSLGTSSYNEQFF. CDR3 DNA: TGTGCCAGCAGTCTAGGGACTAGCTCCTACAATGAGCAGTTCTTC.